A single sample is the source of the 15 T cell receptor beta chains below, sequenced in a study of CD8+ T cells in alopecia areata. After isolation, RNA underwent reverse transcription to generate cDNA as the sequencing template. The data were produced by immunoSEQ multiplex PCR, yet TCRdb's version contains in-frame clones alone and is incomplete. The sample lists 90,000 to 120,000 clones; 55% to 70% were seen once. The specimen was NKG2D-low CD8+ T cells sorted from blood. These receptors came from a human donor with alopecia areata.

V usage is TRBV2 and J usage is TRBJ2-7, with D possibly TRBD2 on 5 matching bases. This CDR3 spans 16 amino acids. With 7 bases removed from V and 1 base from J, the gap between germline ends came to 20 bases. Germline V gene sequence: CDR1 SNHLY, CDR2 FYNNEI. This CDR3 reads CASMGTDSPPSYEQYF. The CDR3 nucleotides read TGTGCCAGCATGGGAACGGACTCCCCGCCATCCTACGAGCAGTACTTC.

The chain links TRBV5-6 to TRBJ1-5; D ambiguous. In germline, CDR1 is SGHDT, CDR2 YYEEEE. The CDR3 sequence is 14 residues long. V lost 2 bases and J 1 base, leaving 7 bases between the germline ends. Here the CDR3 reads CASSFGKSNQPQHF. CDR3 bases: TGTGCCAGCAGCTTTGGGAAAAGCAATCAGCCCCAGCATTTT.

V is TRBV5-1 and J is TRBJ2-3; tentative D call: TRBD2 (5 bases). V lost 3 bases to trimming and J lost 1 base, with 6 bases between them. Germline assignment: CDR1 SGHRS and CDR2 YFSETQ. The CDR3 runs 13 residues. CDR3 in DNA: TGCGCCAGCAGCTACGGGGGCACAGATACGCAGTATTTT. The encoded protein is CASSYGGTDTQYF.

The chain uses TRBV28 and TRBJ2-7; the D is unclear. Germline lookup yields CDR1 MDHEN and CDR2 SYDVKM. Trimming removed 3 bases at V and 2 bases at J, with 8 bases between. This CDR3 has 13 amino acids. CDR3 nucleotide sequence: TGTGCCAGCAGTTTCGGCCGAACCTACGAGCAGTACTTC. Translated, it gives CASSFGRTYEQYF.

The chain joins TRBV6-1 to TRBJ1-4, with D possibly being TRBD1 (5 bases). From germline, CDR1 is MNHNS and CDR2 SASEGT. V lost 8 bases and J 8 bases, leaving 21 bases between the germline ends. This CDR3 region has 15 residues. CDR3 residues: CASFGGQGIGEKLFF. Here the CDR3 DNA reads TGTGCCAGCTTCGGCGGGCAGGGCATTGGCGAAAAACTGTTTTTT.

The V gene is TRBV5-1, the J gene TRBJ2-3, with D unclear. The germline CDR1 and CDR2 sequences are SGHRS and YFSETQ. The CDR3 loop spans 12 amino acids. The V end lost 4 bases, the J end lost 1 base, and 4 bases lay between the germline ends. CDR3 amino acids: CASSTGTDTQYF. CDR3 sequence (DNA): TGCGCCAGCAGCACCGGCACAGATACGCAGTATTTT. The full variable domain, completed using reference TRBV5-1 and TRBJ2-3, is KAGVTQTPRYLIKTRGQQVTLSCSPISGHRSVSWYQQTPGQGLQFLFEYFSETQRNKGNFPGRFSGRQFSNSRSEMNVSTLELGDSALYLCASSTGTDTQYFGPGTRLTVL.

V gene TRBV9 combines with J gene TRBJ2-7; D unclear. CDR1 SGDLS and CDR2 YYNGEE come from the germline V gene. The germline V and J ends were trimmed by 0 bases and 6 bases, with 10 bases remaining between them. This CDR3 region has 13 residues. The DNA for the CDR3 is TGTGCCAGCAGCGTAGGGAGAGAGGTCGAGCAGTACTTC. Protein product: CASSVGREVEQYF. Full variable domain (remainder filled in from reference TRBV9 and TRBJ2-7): DSGVTQTPKHLITATGQRVTLRCSPRSGDLSVYWYQQSLDQGLQFLIQYYNGEERAKGNILERFSAQQFPDLHSELNLSSLELGDSALYFCASSVGREVEQYFGPGTRLTVT.

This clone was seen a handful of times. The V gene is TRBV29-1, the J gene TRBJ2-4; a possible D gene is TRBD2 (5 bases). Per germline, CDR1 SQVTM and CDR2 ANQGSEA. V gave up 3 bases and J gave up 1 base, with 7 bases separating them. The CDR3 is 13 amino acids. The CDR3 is CSVEERAKNIQYF. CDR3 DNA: TGCAGCGTTGAGGAGCGGGCCAAAAACATTCAGTACTTC.

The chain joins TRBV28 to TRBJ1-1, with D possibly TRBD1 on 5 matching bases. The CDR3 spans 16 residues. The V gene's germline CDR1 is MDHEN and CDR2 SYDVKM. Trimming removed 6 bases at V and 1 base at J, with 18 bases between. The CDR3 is CASSPLEGHQNTEAFF. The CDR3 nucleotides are TGTGCCAGCAGCCCTCTCGAAGGACACCAGAACACTGAAGCTTTCTTT.

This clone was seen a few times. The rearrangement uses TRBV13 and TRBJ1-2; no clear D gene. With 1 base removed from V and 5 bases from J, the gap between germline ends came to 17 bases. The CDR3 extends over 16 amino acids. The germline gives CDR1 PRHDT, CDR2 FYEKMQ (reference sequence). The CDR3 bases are TGTGCCAGCAGCTTAGCAGAGAAGACGTCCCTGTATGGCTACACCTTC. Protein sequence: CASSLAEKTSLYGYTF.

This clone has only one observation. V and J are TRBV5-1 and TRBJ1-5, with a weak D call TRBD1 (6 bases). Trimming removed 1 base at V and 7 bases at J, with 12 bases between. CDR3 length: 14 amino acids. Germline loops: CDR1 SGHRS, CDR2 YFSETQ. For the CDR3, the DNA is TGCGCCAGCAGCTTGACAGGGTCCAGCCAGCCCCAGCATTTT. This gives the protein CASSLTGSSQPQHF. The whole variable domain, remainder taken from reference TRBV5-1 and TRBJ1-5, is KAGVTQTPRYLIKTRGQQVTLSCSPISGHRSVSWYQQTPGQGLQFLFEYFSETQRNKGNFPGRFSGRQFSNSRSEMNVSTLELGDSALYLCASSLTGSSQPQHFGDGTRLSIL.

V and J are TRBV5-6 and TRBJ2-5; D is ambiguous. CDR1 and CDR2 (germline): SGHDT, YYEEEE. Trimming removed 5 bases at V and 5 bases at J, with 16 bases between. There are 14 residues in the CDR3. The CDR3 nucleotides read TGTGCCAGCAGTTTTAAGGAGATTATGGAGACCCAGTACTTC. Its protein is CASSFKEIMETQYF. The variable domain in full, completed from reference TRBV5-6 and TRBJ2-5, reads DAGVTQSPTHLIKTRGQQVTLRCSPKSGHDTVSWYQQALGQGPQFIFQYYEEEERQRGNFPDRFSGHQFPNYSSELNVNALLLGDSALYLCASSFKEIMETQYFGPGTRLLVL.

CDR3 in DNA: TGTGCCAGCAGTATCGGCGGGAGCACAGATACGCAGTATTTT. Encoded protein: CASSIGGSTDTQYF. This chain links TRBV9 with TRBJ2-3; TRBD2 might be the D (5 bases). The germline V gene encodes CDR1 SGDLS and CDR2 YYNGEE. The CDR3 loop spans 14 amino acids. Trimming cost V 5 bases and J 0 bases, with 10 bases left between them.

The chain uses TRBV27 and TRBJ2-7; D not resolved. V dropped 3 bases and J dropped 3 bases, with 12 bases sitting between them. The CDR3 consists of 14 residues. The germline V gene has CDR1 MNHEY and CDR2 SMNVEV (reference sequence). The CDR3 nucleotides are TGTGCCAGCAGTTTCTATGGTGGGAACTACGAGCAGTACTTC. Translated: CASSFYGGNYEQYF.

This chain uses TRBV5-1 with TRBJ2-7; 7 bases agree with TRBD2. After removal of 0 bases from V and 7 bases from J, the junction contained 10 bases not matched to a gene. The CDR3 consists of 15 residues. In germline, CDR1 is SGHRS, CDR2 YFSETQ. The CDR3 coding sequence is TGCGCCAGCAGCTTGGCGATTGCGGGAGTATTTGAGCAGTACTTC. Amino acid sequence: CASSLAIAGVFEQYF. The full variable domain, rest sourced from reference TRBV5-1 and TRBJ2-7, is KAGVTQTPRYLIKTRGQQVTLSCSPISGHRSVSWYQQTPGQGLQFLFEYFSETQRNKGNFPGRFSGRQFSNSRSEMNVSTLELGDSALYLCASSLAIAGVFEQYFGPGTRLTVT.